The 7 T cell receptor beta chains below all came from one sample that was sequenced in a study of blood T cell repertoires in COVID-19. Here immunoSEQ multiplex PCR was the method, and the copy in TCRdb shows in-frame clones only, minus some. The table records some 230,000 clones, 70% to 90% of them present only once. The sample taken for sequencing was peripheral blood. These receptors all come from a man over 45 who had recovered from COVID-19.

V is TRBV24-1 and J is TRBJ2-6, with a tentative D call TRBD2 (6 bases). V lost 3 bases and J lost 1, with 6 bases in between. The CDR3 loop spans 15 amino acids. Germline CDR1 KGHDR, CDR2 SFDVKD. The DNA of the CDR3 is TGTGCCACCAGTGATGGAGGGTCTGGGGCCAACGTCCTGACTTTC. It specifies CATSDGGSGANVLTF.

The gene calls are TRBV7-9 and TRBJ1-1; D is unclear. Germline V lookup: CDR1 SEHNR, CDR2 FQNEAQ (reference sequence). V was pared by 3 bases and J by 4 bases, with 21 bases between. The CDR3 runs to 17 residues. The CDR3 DNA reads as TGTGCCAGCAGCTTCCCCGCAGCGAGGGAGATTGGCACTGAAGCTTTCTTT. Protein product: CASSFPAAREIGTEAFF.

CDR3 DNA sequence: TGTGCCAGCAGCCCATCCATTACCCAGTACTTC. Protein: CASSPSITQYF. V gene TRBV6-6 combines with J gene TRBJ2-5; D ambiguous. The ends were cut back, 6 bases at V and 8 bases at J, with 10 bases in the middle. Germline CDR1 reads MNHNY; CDR2 reads SVGAGI (reference sequence). The length of the CDR3 is 11 residues.

The chain combines TRBV7-9 with TRBJ2-1; 10 nucleotides agree with TRBD2. CDR1 is SEHNR, CDR2 FQNEAQ, per germline (reference sequence). With V trimmed by 1 base and J by 9 bases, 9 bases remained unmatched. This CDR3 is 16 amino acids long. CDR3 sequence: CASSLDSQREGREQFF. CDR3 in DNA: TGTGCCAGCAGCTTAGATAGCCAGCGGGAGGGCCGTGAGCAGTTCTTC.

The gene calls are TRBV2 and TRBJ1-3, with D possibly being TRBD1 (6 bases). Germline values: CDR1 SNHLY, CDR2 FYNNEI. V was trimmed by 1 base and J by 0 bases, leaving 10 bases between them. The CDR3 extends over 16 amino acids. Written as DNA, the CDR3 is TGTGCCAGCAGTGAAGTCCAGGGGAGCTCTGGAAACACCATATATTTT. As protein: CASSEVQGSSGNTIYF. The full variable domain, rest sourced from reference TRBV2 and TRBJ1-3, is EPEVTQTPSHQVTQMGQEVILRCVPISNHLYFYWYRQILGQKVEFLVSFYNNEISEKSEIFDDQFSVERPDGSNFTLKIRSTKLEDSAMYFCASSEVQGSSGNTIYFGEGSWLTVV.

The J gene is TRBJ2-7, the V gene TRBV6-5; 7 nucleotides line up with TRBD2. Per germline, CDR1 MNHEY and CDR2 SVGAGI. After removal of 6 bases from V and 0 bases from J, the junction contained 8 bases not matched to a gene. The CDR3 is made up of 15 amino acids. CDR3 in DNA: TGTGCCAGCAGGCCTGACGAGCGGGACTCCTACGAGCAGTACTTC. It is translated as CASRPDERDSYEQYF.

This clone occurred a few times. V is TRBV28 and J is TRBJ2-7, with 10 nucleotides matching TRBD1. The CDR3 covers 15 residues. With V trimmed by 8 bases and J by 2 bases, 9 bases remained unmatched. The germline gives CDR1 MDHEN, CDR2 SYDVKM. The CDR3 coding sequence is TGTGCCAGCCGTGGGTTCGGGACAGGGGCCTACGAGCAGTACTTC. It codes for CASRGFGTGAYEQYF.